These 5 T cell receptor beta chains originate from one sample sequenced in a study of blood T cell repertoires in COVID-19. The repertoire was sequenced with immunoSEQ multiplex PCR; TCRdb's copy has only in-frame clones and lacks some. The sample includes 29,000 or so clones, 65% to 70% of them seen just once. Sequencing input: peripheral blood. These receptor sequences come from a human donor in a cohort sampled during active COVID-19.

A word on this clone: Other DNA sequences of this sample code for an identical CDR3. The chain couples TRBV5-1 to TRBJ2-5; possibly TRBD1 for D (5 bases). There are 12 residues in the CDR3. Trimming pared 5 bases from V and 3 bases from J, leaving 8 bases between. In germline, CDR1 is SGHRS, CDR2 YFSETQ. CDR3 nucleotides: TGCGCCAGCAGTCAGGGTGAAGAGACCCAGTACTTC. Translated: CASSQGEETQYF.

The rearrangement links TRBV7-3 to TRBJ2-3; D is possibly TRBD2 (5 bases). CDR1 SGHTA and CDR2 FQGTGA come from the germline V gene. V was shortened by 4 bases and J by 0 bases, with 11 bases between the two germline ends. CDR3 length: 15 amino acids. Here the CDR3 reads CASSSSGTSTDTQYF. DNA of the CDR3: TGTGCCAGCAGCTCAAGCGGAACTAGCACAGATACGCAGTATTTT.

This clone was observed a handful of times. The rearrangement joins TRBV14 to TRBJ1-2; D unclear. V lost 4 bases to trimming and J lost 7 bases, with 10 bases between them. The CDR3 is made up of 12 amino acids. Germline V lookup: CDR1 SGHDN, CDR2 FVKESK. As DNA, the CDR3 is TGTGCCAGCAGCCCGTTTGGCGGTGGCTACACCTTC. This codes for CASSPFGGGYTF.

The chain uses TRBV5-5 and TRBJ2-5; D is unresolved. The CDR3 length is 14 residues. Looked up from germline, CDR1 is SGHKS and CDR2 is YYEKEE (reference sequence). Trimming left V 2 bases short and J 5 bases short, with 13 bases between. The CDR3 is CASSFSSSWETQYF. The CDR3 nucleotides read TGTGCCAGCAGCTTTTCGTCTAGTTGGGAGACCCAGTACTTC. The whole variable domain, remainder taken from reference TRBV5-5 and TRBJ2-5, is DAGVTQSPTHLIKTRGQQVTLRCSPISGHKSVSWYQQVLGQGPQFIFQYYEKEERGRGNFPDRFSARQFPNYSSELNVNALLLGDSALYLCASSFSSSWETQYFGPGTRLLVL.

The genes are TRBV7-8 and TRBJ1-5, with D possibly TRBD1 on 5 matching bases. The CDR3 extends over 13 amino acids. Trimming left V 5 bases short and J 5 bases short, with 10 bases between. From germline, CDR1 is SGHVS and CDR2 FQNEAQ. Here the CDR3 DNA reads TGTGCCAGCAGCCCCGGGGGGTATCAGCCCCAGCATTTT. As protein: CASSPGGYQPQHF. The full variable domain, rest sourced from reference TRBV7-8 and TRBJ1-5, is GAGVSQSPRYKVAKRGQDVALRCDPISGHVSLFWYQQALGQGPEFLTYFQNEAQLDKSGLPSDRFFAERPEGSVSTLKIQRTQQEDSAVYLCASSPGGYQPQHFGDGTRLSIL.